The clone carrying this TCR beta chain was observed at least ten times. Antigen specificity is unknown. Methods used by the authors: A per-sample median of around 100,000 TCRs was observed, with a range of about 20,000 to 690,600. TCRdb re-derived calls from the RACE reads in MiXCR, one entry per CDR3 protein. TCRdb, not the authors, supplied the V and J calls. The data hold 360,000 or so distinct CDR3 sequences, with just under 6.5% observed a single time. Time point specified: patch test 2, 6 weeks after DPC sensitization. Documented treatment: therapeutic diphenylcyclopropenone sensitization with weekly scalp DPC. This specimen belongs to a study of human T cells and chemical hapten exposure. Turning to the study itself: Skin on the upper inner arm, about 2 cm by about 2 cm in size, was sensitized with 2% DPC. Findings and limits, study-wide: Versus controls, expanded TCRs had significantly more large CDR3 similarity clusters.

The germline CDR1 and CDR2 sequences are MNHEY and SVGEGT. V was pared by 8 bases and J by 0 bases, with 5 bases of the junction left unmatched. CDR3 size: 14 residues. This TCR derives from a woman aged 18-35 years with alopecia areata. Some clones in this sample may be carry-over from other donors' samples. Sequencing used whole blood, obtained in connection with sensitization to the hapten diphenylcyclopropenone (DPC). The chain uses TRBV6-2 or TRBV6-3 and TRBJ2-3; 7 nucleotides align to TRBD1. The CDR3 region is CASLRDSSTDTQYF. The CDR3 DNA reads TGTGCCAGCCTCCGGGACAGCAGCACAGATACGCAGTATTTT.